The 30 T cell receptor beta chains below were found in one sample sequenced in a study of identical twins. TCRdb fed the 5' RACE reads into MiXCR, producing one record per CDR3 protein. The data show 350,000 or so distinct CDR3 sequences, roughly 12% seen once. These data were also filed under a second study, of yellow fever vaccine responses in identical twins.

Specimen: CD8+ T cells sorted from blood. Source of these receptors: a woman between 18 and 30 years old in good health.

The gene calls are TRBV9 and TRBJ2-5; no reliable D call. The V gene lost 0 bases and the J gene lost 1 base, with 10 bases spanning the gap. This CDR3 comprises 15 residues. CDR1 SGDLS and CDR2 YYNGEE come from the germline V gene. Written as DNA, the CDR3 is TGTGCCAGCAGCGTAGATTGGGCTATCCAAGAGACCCAGTACTTC. Protein product: CASSVDWAIQETQYF.

This clonotype has a handful of counts. The J gene is TRBJ2-5, the V gene TRBV2; 7 bases agree with TRBD1. Germline V gene sequence: CDR1 SNHLY, CDR2 FYNNEI. Germline trimming cut 5 bases from V and 7 bases from J; bases unmatched to any gene: 13. This CDR3 spans 15 amino acids. The CDR3 bases are TGTGCCAGCAGTTTCAAGACAGGGACGCGGGCGACCCAGTACTTC. Encoded protein: CASSFKTGTRATQYF.

This chain links TRBV10-3 with TRBJ2-3; D is uncertain. From germline, CDR1 is ENHRY and CDR2 SYGVKD. V was pared by 5 bases and J by 0 bases, with 9 bases between. The CDR3 consists of 14 residues. The CDR3 nucleotides read TGTGCCATCAGTCCCCGCGAGAGCACAGATACGCAGTATTTT. This encodes CAISPRESTDTQYF.

At least ten counts were recorded for this clonotype. This rearrangement joins TRBV6-5 to TRBJ2-1; 10 bases are a match to TRBD2. Germline CDR1 MNHEY, CDR2 SVGAGI. The CDR3 is 15 amino acids. Unmatched junction bases numbered 0, after V lost 0 bases and J lost 4 bases. CDR3 region: CASSYSTSGYNEQFF. CDR3 DNA: TGTGCCAGCAGTTACTCGACTAGCGGGTACAATGAGCAGTTCTTC.

This clonotype was detected a few times. The chain has TRBV4-1 and TRBJ2-2; D gene ambiguous. Germline CDR1 and CDR2: MGHRA and YSYEKL. Trimming cost V 4 bases and J 5 bases, with 11 bases left between them. The CDR3 contains 14 residues. The CDR3, as DNA: TGCGCCAGCAGCCCTGCAGACGAGACCGGGGAGCTGTTTTTT. It codes for CASSPADETGELFF.

A few counts support this clonotype. V gene TRBV27 combines with J gene TRBJ2-5, with D perhaps matching TRBD1 (5 bases). V was shortened by 5 bases and J by 2 bases, with 12 bases between the two germline ends. Per the germline V gene, CDR1 is MNHEY and CDR2 is SMNVEV (reference sequence). The CDR3 extends over 14 amino acids. Here the CDR3 DNA reads TGTGCCAGCAGTCCCGGACACAATCAAGAGACCCAGTACTTC. The encoded protein is CASSPGHNQETQYF.

The rearrangement joins TRBV4-1 to TRBJ2-2, with TRBD2 as a possible D gene (6 bases). This CDR3 has 14 amino acids. In germline, CDR1 is MGHRA, CDR2 YSYEKL. The V gene lost 2 bases and the J gene lost 3 bases, with 7 bases spanning the gap. CDR3 protein: CASSQREHTGELFF. CDR3 sequence (DNA): TGCGCCAGCAGCCAACGGGAGCACACCGGGGAGCTGTTTTTT.

The sample holds a few counts of this clonotype. The chain combines TRBV20-1 with TRBJ2-3; D remains unclear. CDR1 is DFQATT, CDR2 SNEGSKA, per germline (reference sequence). Trimming removed 0 bases at V and 1 base at J, with 11 bases between. The CDR3 is 15 residues long. The CDR3 sequence: CSARDGAMGTDTQYF. The CDR3 region has the DNA TGCAGTGCTAGAGATGGAGCAATGGGCACAGATACGCAGTATTTT.

There are a few counts of this clonotype. This chain links TRBV20-1 with TRBJ2-1; D call uncertain. Germline lookup yields CDR1 DFQATT and CDR2 SNEGSKA (reference sequence). The CDR3 spans 16 residues. Trimming removed 0 bases at V and 3 bases at J, with 15 bases between. The CDR3 protein is CSARDRRQDYYNEQFF. CDR3 DNA sequence: TGCAGTGCTAGAGATCGACGGCAGGATTACTACAATGAGCAGTTCTTC.

This rearrangement joins TRBV7-9 to TRBJ2-2; D gene uncertain. This CDR3 region has 13 residues. The germline V gene encodes CDR1 SEHNR and CDR2 FQNEAQ (reference sequence). Trimming left V 2 bases short and J 5 bases short, with 6 bases between. The DNA for the CDR3 is TGTGCCAGCAGCTTATTCATTACCGGGGAGCTGTTTTTT. Its protein product is CASSLFITGELFF.

This clonotype was found many times. V and J are TRBV6-2 or TRBV6-3 and TRBJ2-3, with 7 bases matching TRBD1. The germline V gene encodes CDR1 MNHEY and CDR2 SVGEGT. CDR3 length equals 15 residues. Trimming at V came to 5 bases and at J to 2 bases, leaving 7 bases not matched to a gene. The CDR3, as DNA: TGTGCCAGCAGTACCGGACAGGCCCACACAGATACGCAGTATTTT. Amino acids: CASSTGQAHTDTQYF.

The chain recombines TRBV14 with TRBJ2-1; D is possibly TRBD1 or TRBD2 (6 bases each). Germline CDR1 is SGHDN and CDR2 is FVKESK. CDR3 length: 13 residues. V was trimmed by 5 bases and J by 8 bases, leaving 13 bases between them. CDR3 nucleotide sequence: TGTGCCAGCAGCACGGGAAGGGGGGATGAGCAGTTCTTC. Translation: CASSTGRGDEQFF.

This chain uses TRBV28 with TRBJ2-7; 8 positions match TRBD2. This CDR3 is 15 amino acids long. Germline assignment: CDR1 MDHEN and CDR2 SYDVKM. J was trimmed by 0 bases and V by 6 bases; bases with no gene match: 7. This chain's CDR3 is CASREERGPSYEQYV. CDR3 bases: TGTGCCAGCAGGGAAGAGCGGGGGCCCTCCTACGAGCAGTACGTC.

The chain carries TRBV10-1 and TRBJ2-3, with 10 bases lining up with TRBD1. CDR1 and CDR2 from the germline V gene are WNHNN and SYGVQD (reference sequence). J lost 4 bases, V lost 0 bases, and 4 bases had no gene match. The CDR3 runs to 16 residues. The CDR3 reads CASSESGTGDSDTQYF. DNA for the CDR3: TGCGCCAGCAGTGAGTCTGGGACAGGGGACTCAGATACGCAGTATTTT.

The V call is TRBV27, the J call TRBJ2-3, with 9 nucleotides matching TRBD2. V lost 8 bases and J lost 6; bases outside the gene matches: 12. The CDR3 consists of 15 residues. Germline V CDR1 and CDR2: MNHEY, SMNVEV (reference sequence). CDR3 nucleotide sequence: TGTGCCAGCTCGGGGAGTAGCGGGAGACAGGATACGCAGTATTTT. This translates into CASSGSSGRQDTQYF.

V gene TRBV10-3 combines with J gene TRBJ2-5; D may be TRBD1 (6 bases). CDR1 ENHRY and CDR2 SYGVKD come from the germline V gene. The CDR3 contains 12 residues. Trimming shortened V by 3 bases and J by 5 bases, and 7 bases separated the two germline ends. DNA of the CDR3: TGTGCCATCAGTGAAGGGGGTGAGACCCAGTACTTC. Amino acid sequence: CAISEGGETQYF.

The chain has TRBV4-1 and TRBJ2-1; D is ambiguous. V dropped 3 bases and J dropped 7 bases, with 10 bases sitting between them. The V gene's germline CDR1 is MGHRA and CDR2 YSYEKL. This CDR3 has 13 amino acids. The CDR3 reads CASSQSPLNEQFF. CDR3 DNA: TGCGCCAGCAGCCAGAGTCCGCTAAATGAGCAGTTCTTC.

This clonotype was picked up many times. The chain is built from TRBV5-4 and TRBJ2-7; 10 positions agree with TRBD1. With V trimmed by 3 bases and J by 3 bases, 3 bases remained unmatched. Germline lookup yields CDR1 SGHNT and CDR2 YYREEE (reference sequence). CDR3 length: 14 amino acids. CDR3 protein: CASSSRDRGYEQYF. As DNA, the CDR3 is TGTGCCAGCAGCTCCCGGGACAGGGGCTACGAGCAGTACTTC.

This clonotype was seen more than once but under ten times. The chain joins TRBV7-9 to TRBJ1-2; 7 positions agree with TRBD1. The CDR3 contains 15 residues. CDR1 and CDR2 (germline): SEHNR, FQNEAQ (reference sequence). V lost 5 bases, J lost 4 bases, and 10 bases stayed unmatched. The CDR3 coding sequence is TGTGCCAGCAGCCCCGCCGGGACAGCCTTCTATGGCTACACCTTC. Protein product: CASSPAGTAFYGYTF.

This clonotype was counted at least ten times. This chain links TRBV5-1 with TRBJ2-1; 13 nucleotides agree with TRBD2. J gave up 3 bases and V 7 bases, and 7 bases lay outside the gene matches. CDR1 is SGHRS, CDR2 YFSETQ, per germline. The CDR3 runs 16 residues. CDR3 coding DNA: TGCGCCAGCCAGGGGGGACTAGCGGGAAACTACAATGAGCAGTTCTTC. Amino acid sequence: CASQGGLAGNYNEQFF.

This rearrangement joins TRBV19 to TRBJ2-1; D is ambiguous. V lost 5 bases, J lost 8 bases, and 25 bases lay in between. The CDR3 is made up of 17 amino acids. Germline V gives CDR1 LNHDA, CDR2 SQIVND (reference sequence). As DNA, the CDR3 is TGTGCCAGTAGTCCCGCCGACGGGTTTCCGTTGGGCTATGAGCAGTTCTTC. The encoded protein is CASSPADGFPLGYEQFF.

This clonotype showed up many times. The chain joins TRBV4-1 to TRBJ1-5; D is possibly TRBD1 (5 bases). Germline V gives CDR1 MGHRA, CDR2 YSYEKL. The CDR3 is 14 amino acids. The ends were cut back, 3 bases at V and 2 bases at J, with 8 bases in the middle. The CDR3 nucleotides read TGCGCCAGCAGCCAGGTGGGGGGCAATCAGCCCCAGCATTTT. Translated: CASSQVGGNQPQHF.

This chain connects TRBV20-1 to TRBJ2-2, with 13 nucleotides matching TRBD2. The CDR3 covers 19 residues. Germline-derived CDR1 and CDR2 are DFQATT and SNEGSKA (reference sequence). V was clipped by 7 bases and J by 5 bases; unmatched bases: 19. Here the CDR3 DNA reads TGCAGTGTCTCTGCTCGGACTAGCGGGAGTGGTCTAAGAACCGGGGAGCTGTTTTTT. As protein: CSVSARTSGSGLRTGELFF.

This clonotype was counted many times. The chain combines TRBV5-1 with TRBJ2-1, with 7 bases aligning to TRBD2. V lost 5 bases, J lost 6 bases, and 5 bases stayed unmatched. The CDR3 runs to 13 residues. CDR1 is SGHRS and CDR2 is YFSETQ in the germline V gene. CDR3: CASRRGGGNEQFF. In DNA, the CDR3 is TGCGCCAGCAGACGTGGCGGGGGCAATGAGCAGTTCTTC.

V gene TRBV6-2 or TRBV6-3 combines with J gene TRBJ2-1, with 8 bases that match TRBD2. The CDR3 totals 16 residues. The germline V gene has CDR1 MNHEY and CDR2 SVGEGT. V was clipped by 6 bases and J by 0 bases; unmatched bases: 7. The CDR3 protein is CASSPPGGVSYNEQFF. The CDR3, as DNA: TGTGCCAGCAGCCCACCGGGGGGGGTCTCCTACAATGAGCAGTTCTTC.

This rearrangement joins TRBV5-1 to TRBJ1-1, with D uncertain. V was trimmed by 4 bases and J by 0 bases, leaving 19 bases between them. Germline CDR1 SGHRS, CDR2 YFSETQ. The CDR3 totals 17 residues. Here the CDR3 reads CASSNGGDGFMNTEAFF. CDR3 coding DNA: TGCGCCAGCAGCAATGGAGGAGACGGTTTTATGAACACTGAAGCTTTCTTT.

This clonotype was counted between two and nine times. J is TRBJ2-1 and V is TRBV5-1; D is perhaps TRBD2 (6 bases). Trimming left V 1 base short and J 5 bases short, with 10 bases between. The germline V gene encodes CDR1 SGHRS and CDR2 YFSETQ. The CDR3 has 14 amino acids. The CDR3 DNA reads as TGCGCCAGCAGCTTGAGGACTACCGACAATGAGCAGTTCTTC. Protein product: CASSLRTTDNEQFF.

The chain uses TRBV5-1 and TRBJ1-1, with D tentatively TRBD1 (5 bases). V was cut by 0 bases and J by 2 bases, with 11 bases left in between. Germline CDR1 is SGHRS and CDR2 is YFSETQ. The CDR3 has 15 residues. CDR3 residues: CASSLEGTANTEAFF. CDR3 sequence (DNA): TGCGCCAGCAGCTTGGAAGGGACGGCCAACACTGAAGCTTTCTTT.

This clonotype occurred many times. The chain uses TRBV5-1 and TRBJ2-7, with 9 positions matching TRBD1. The CDR3 is made up of 13 amino acids. V shed 4 bases, J shed 5 bases, and the junction held 4 bases outside the gene matches. CDR1 and CDR2 from the germline V gene are SGHRS and YFSETQ. The CDR3: CASSATGGDEQYV. CDR3 nucleotides: TGCGCCAGCAGCGCAACAGGGGGCGACGAGCAGTACGTC.

This clonotype was observed a handful of times. The CDR3 region has the DNA TGTGCCAGCAGCTCATGGGACACCTACGAGCAGTACTTC. This gives the protein CASSSWDTYEQYF. The chain employs TRBV9 and TRBJ2-7; a possible D gene is TRBD1 (6 bases). The CDR3 length is 13 residues. Trimming shortened V by 4 bases and J by 2 bases, and 10 bases separated the two germline ends. Germline V gene data show CDR1 as SGDLS and CDR2 as YYNGEE. Supplemented by reference TRBV9 and TRBJ2-7, the full variable domain reads DSGVTQTPKHLITATGQRVTLRCSPRSGDLSVYWYQQSLDQGLQFLIQYYNGEERAKGNILERFSAQQFPDLHSELNLSSLELGDSALYFCASSSWDTYEQYFGPGTRLTVT.